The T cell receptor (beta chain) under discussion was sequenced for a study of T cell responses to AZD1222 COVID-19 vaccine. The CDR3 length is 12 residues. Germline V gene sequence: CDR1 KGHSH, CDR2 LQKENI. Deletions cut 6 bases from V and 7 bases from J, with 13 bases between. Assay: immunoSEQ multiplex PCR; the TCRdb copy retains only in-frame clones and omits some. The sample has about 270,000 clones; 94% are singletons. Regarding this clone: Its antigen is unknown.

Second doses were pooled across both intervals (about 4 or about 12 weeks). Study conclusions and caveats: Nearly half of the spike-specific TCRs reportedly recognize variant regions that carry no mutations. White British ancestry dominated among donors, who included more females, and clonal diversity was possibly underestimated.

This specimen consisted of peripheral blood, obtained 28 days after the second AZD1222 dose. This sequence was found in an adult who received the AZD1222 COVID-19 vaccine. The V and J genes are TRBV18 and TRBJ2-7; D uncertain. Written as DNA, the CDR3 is TGTGCCAGCTCCCCCGGACGGCGAGAGCAGTACTTC. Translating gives CASSPGRREQYF.